The TCR beta chain under discussion was sequenced for a study of response to subunit inactivated influenza vaccine. Study conclusions and caveats: Each seasonal flu vaccination may recruit only limited new T cells, authors suggested.

Via MiXCR, TCRdb re-called the RT-PCR reads, giving one row per CDR3 protein. The sample lists 540,000 or so distinct CDR3 sequences; roughly 13% were seen once. This clonotype was observed a handful of times. Its antigen is still unknown. Germline assignment: CDR1 MNHEY and CDR2 SVGEGT. The CDR3 spans 12 residues. The V end lost 2 bases, the J end lost 9 bases, and 8 bases lay between the germline ends. This receptor was taken from a man aged 45-60 years who received an inactivated influenza vaccine. The J gene is TRBJ2-1, the V gene TRBV6-2 or TRBV6-3; D might be TRBD1 or TRBD2, each matching 6 bases. Sample: PBMCs from blood, taken about 40 days after vaccination. CDR3 DNA: TGTGCCAGCAGTTACGAGGGGGGTGAGCAGTTCTTC. It encodes CASSYEGGEQFF.